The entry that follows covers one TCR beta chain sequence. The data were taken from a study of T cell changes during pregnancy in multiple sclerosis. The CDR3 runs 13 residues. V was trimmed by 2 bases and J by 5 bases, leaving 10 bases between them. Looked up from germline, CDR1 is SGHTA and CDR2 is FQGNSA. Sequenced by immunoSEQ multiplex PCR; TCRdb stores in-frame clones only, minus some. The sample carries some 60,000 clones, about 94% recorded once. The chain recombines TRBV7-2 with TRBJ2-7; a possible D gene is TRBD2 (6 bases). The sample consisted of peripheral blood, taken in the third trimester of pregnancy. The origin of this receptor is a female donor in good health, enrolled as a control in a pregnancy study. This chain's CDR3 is CASSLNWGDEQYF. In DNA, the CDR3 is TGTGCCAGCAGCTTAAACTGGGGGGACGAGCAGTACTTC. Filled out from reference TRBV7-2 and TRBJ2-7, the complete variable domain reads GAGVSQSPSNKVTEKGKDVELRCDPISGHTALYWYRQSLGQGLEFLIYFQGNSAPDKSGLPSDRFSAERTGGSVSTLTIQRTQQEDSAVYLCASSLNWGDEQYFGPGTRLTVT.